This passage covers 10 T cell receptor beta chains from one sample sequenced in a study of blood T cell repertoires in COVID-19. Sequencing was performed with immunoSEQ multiplex PCR; in TCRdb, only in-frame clones are kept and a portion is missing. Found here are around 200,000 clones, over 60% of them singletons; the top ten hold around 6%. Sequenced input: peripheral blood. All receptors come from a woman aged 70-85 years with acute or convalescent COVID-19.

The chain couples TRBV5-6 to TRBJ1-5; tentatively, D is TRBD1 (6 bases). Looked up from germline, CDR1 is SGHDT and CDR2 is YYEEEE. The CDR3 loop spans 16 amino acids. Trimming removed 0 bases at V and 5 bases at J, with 15 bases between. This CDR3 is CASSLAGGRLDQPQHF. The CDR3, as DNA: TGTGCCAGCAGCTTGGCGGGGGGGCGCTTAGATCAGCCCCAGCATTTT.

This clone came up once. This chain connects TRBV9 to TRBJ2-1; D not resolved. The V end lost 0 bases, the J end lost 2 bases, and 9 bases lay between the germline ends. There are 15 residues in the CDR3. From germline, CDR1 is SGDLS and CDR2 YYNGEE. CDR3 residues: CASSVASFPYNEQFF. CDR3 in DNA: TGTGCCAGCAGCGTAGCTAGTTTCCCCTACAATGAGCAGTTCTTC.

The chain is built from TRBV19 and TRBJ2-3; maybe TRBD2 (6 bases). The CDR3 totals 16 residues. V was trimmed by 4 bases and J by 2 bases, leaving 16 bases between them. Germline V gene lookup returns CDR1 LNHDA and CDR2 SQIVND (reference sequence). This CDR3 reads CASSTRAGLTTDTQYF. The CDR3 nucleotides are TGTGCCAGTAGTACCCGGGCGGGACTGACCACAGATACGCAGTATTTT.

The count of this clone is one. The J gene is TRBJ2-2, the V gene TRBV4-1; the match to TRBD2 covers 11 bases. The CDR3 length is 15 residues. Losses at the gene ends were 8 bases for V and 5 bases for J; bases not matched to a gene: 7. The germline gives CDR1 MGHRA, CDR2 YSYEKL. The CDR3 DNA follows: TGCGCCAGCCGAATAGCGGGAGGGGGAACCGGGGAGCTGTTTTTT. Translated: CASRIAGGGTGELFF.

V and J are TRBV7-3 and TRBJ2-2; D possibly corresponds to TRBD2 (5 bases). Germline V gives CDR1 SGHTA, CDR2 FQGTGA. This CDR3 has 17 amino acids. Trimming stripped 5 bases from V and 6 bases from J, with 22 bases between. CDR3 amino acids: CASSHVGGQTEAGELFF. The CDR3, as DNA: TGTGCCAGCAGCCACGTGGGCGGGCAGACGGAGGCCGGGGAGCTGTTTTTT.

The chain carries TRBV28 and TRBJ1-4, with 8 bases identical to TRBD1. The CDR3 loop spans 14 amino acids. CDR1 and CDR2 (germline): MDHEN, SYDVKM. With V trimmed by 6 bases and J by 2 bases, 2 bases remained unmatched. CDR3: CASSQGATNEKLFF. DNA for the CDR3: TGTGCCAGCAGCCAGGGGGCGACTAATGAAAAACTGTTTTTT.

The chain uses TRBV6-6 and TRBJ1-1, with 9 bases that match TRBD1. CDR3 length equals 17 residues. Germline CDR1 MNHNY, CDR2 SVGAGI (reference sequence). The J segment lost 5 bases and the V segment lost 6 bases, leaving 16 bases of the junction unmatched. CDR3 nucleotides: TGTGCCAGCAGCCGAAGGACAGGGGTTTTTGTGATAACTGAAGCTTTCTTT. Protein sequence: CASSRRTGVFVITEAFF.

Regarding this clone: A read error may account for a junction end that differs from germline. The V gene is TRBV19, the J gene TRBJ2-5; D is possibly TRBD2 (5 bases). Germline CDR1 is LNHDA and CDR2 is SQIVND (reference sequence). The CDR3 has 16 residues. The CDR3: CAGSRSSYAYQETQYF. The CDR3 DNA reads as TGTGCCGGTAGTAGGTCTAGCTATGCGTACCAAGAGACCCAGTACTTC.

The CDR3 region is CACPRDSSYNEQFF. CDR3 nucleotide sequence: TGTGCCTGTCCCCGGGACTCCTCCTACAATGAGCAGTTCTTC. This rearrangement joins TRBV30 to TRBJ2-1, with D possibly TRBD2 on 6 matching bases. Germline CDR1 and CDR2: GTSNPN and SVGIG (reference sequence). The CDR3 has 14 residues. V shed 6 bases and J shed 0 bases, with 12 bases lying between them. Full variable domain (outside the CDR3, taken from reference TRBV30 and TRBJ2-1): SQTIHQWPATLVQPVGSPLSLECTVEGTSNPNLYWYRQAAGRGLQLLFYSVGIGQISSEVPQNLSASRPQDRQFILSSKKLLLSDSGFYLCACPRDSSYNEQFFGPGTRLTVL.

This clone was found many times. The genes are TRBV28 and TRBJ2-7; the D gene is possibly TRBD1 (6 bases). V lost 6 bases to trimming and J lost 2 bases, with 11 bases between them. This CDR3 is 13 amino acids long. Germline values: CDR1 MDHEN, CDR2 SYDVKM. This chain's CDR3 is CASRNRVAYEQYF. Here the CDR3 DNA reads TGTGCCAGCAGGAACAGGGTCGCCTACGAGCAGTACTTC.